This T cell receptor beta chain was sequenced in a study of CD8 T cells in Susac syndrome. Germline CDR1 SEHNR, CDR2 FQNEAQ (reference sequence). This CDR3 is 15 amino acids long. The trim removed 0 bases at V and 6 bases at J, leaving 2 bases unmatched. RNA, at 0.5 to 1 ug, was reverse transcribed with random hexamers. TCRdb re-called the immunoSEQ multiplex PCR reads with MiXCR, one entry per CDR3 protein. The data show about 80,000 distinct CDR3 sequences, approximately 95% seen once. CD8+ and CD4+ T cells from blood underwent TCR beta sequencing, which was carried out in a high-throughput format. Diagnostic criteria for definite or probable disease, in their recently defined form, were met by the patients with Susac syndrome.

This chain links TRBV7-9 with TRBJ1-6; 7 nucleotides align to TRBD1. The specimen sequenced was CD8+ T cells from PBMCs. The TCR was taken from a human donor with Susac syndrome. CDR3 nucleotide sequence: TGTGCCAGCAGCTTAGCGGGACAGCCTAATTCACCCCTCCACTTT. Translating it yields CASSLAGQPNSPLHF. Drawing the rest from reference TRBV7-9 and TRBJ1-6, the complete variable domain is DTGVSQNPRHKITKRGQNVTFRCDPISEHNRLYWYRQTLGQGPEFLTYFQNEAQLEKSRLLSDRFSAERPKGSFSTLEIQRTEQGDSAMYLCASSLAGQPNSPLHFGNGTRLTVT.